These 13 T cell receptor beta chains were all obtained from the same sample, sequenced in a study of T cells in Graves' hyperthyroidism and ophthalmopathy. Amplification targeted TCR beta CDR3 regions from RNA transcripts. TCR CDR3 underwent first-round RT-PCR with the HTBI primer set. From the multiplex PCR reads, TCRdb called clonotypes with MiXCR, one entry per CDR3 protein. The sample records 400,000 to 600,000 distinct CDR3 sequences, about 16% being singletons. Material for sequencing was blood. These receptors came from a woman aged 25-40 years with Graves' ophthalmopathy.

This chain joins TRBV20-1 and TRBJ2-6, with a possible D match to TRBD1 (6 bases). The CDR3 sequence is 16 residues long. V was cut by 1 base and J by 0 bases, with 10 bases left in between. CDR1 and CDR2 from the germline V gene are DFQATT and SNEGSKA (reference sequence). CDR3 DNA: TGCAGTGCTAGAGCTCAGGGGATCTCTGGGGCCAACGTCCTGACTTTC. Amino acids: CSARAQGISGANVLTF.

This clonotype was detected many times. The chain has TRBV7-8 and TRBJ2-2; TRBD2 matches at 14 bases. V lost 3 bases to trimming and J lost 6 bases; unmatched junction nucleotides: 3. There are 16 residues in the CDR3. Germline V gene sequence: CDR1 SGHVS, CDR2 FQNEAQ. In nucleotides, the CDR3 is TGTGCCAGCAGCTTCCTGGGACTAGCGGGGGCCGGGGAGCTGTTTTTT. Translated: CASSFLGLAGAGELFF. The whole variable domain, filled in from reference TRBV7-8 and TRBJ2-2, reads GAGVSQSPRYKVAKRGQDVALRCDPISGHVSLFWYQQALGQGPEFLTYFQNEAQLDKSGLPSDRFFAERPEGSVSTLKIQRTQQEDSAVYLCASSFLGLAGAGELFFGEGSRLTVL.

This clonotype counts as medium-sized. One junction end does not reproduce the germline sequence, and a read error may be involved. The chain carries TRBV12-3 or TRBV12-4 and TRBJ2-5, with D unclear. CDR3 length: 11 amino acids. DNA for the CDR3: TGTGCCAGCAGCTTAGGGGAGACCCAGTACTTC. Amino acids: CASSLGETQYF.

This clonotype came up many times. The CDR3 DNA is TGTGCCAGCAGCCAAGCCCAAAGGTACGAGCAGTACTTC. Translation gives CASSQAQRYEQYF. This chain links TRBV3-1 with TRBJ2-7; unclear D gene. Germline-derived CDR1 and CDR2 are LGHDT and YNNKEL (reference sequence). V lost 1 base to trimming and J lost 4 bases, with 8 bases between them. The CDR3 has 13 residues.

The chain couples TRBV27 to TRBJ1-2; D uncertain. V was shortened by 8 bases and J by 0 bases, with 10 bases between the two germline ends. The CDR3 runs 13 residues. Germline values: CDR1 MNHEY, CDR2 SMNVEV (reference sequence). DNA of the CDR3: TGTGCCAGCCGAGGACTCACTAACTATGGCTACACCTTC. Its translation is CASRGLTNYGYTF.

A few counts support this clonotype. The chain employs TRBV2 and TRBJ2-2; D is undetermined. The CDR3 is made up of 13 amino acids. Trimming removed 0 bases at V and 7 bases at J, with 6 bases between. Germline loops: CDR1 SNHLY, CDR2 FYNNEI. CDR3 amino acids: CASSEAMGGELFF. The CDR3 region has the DNA TGTGCCAGCAGTGAAGCGATGGGCGGGGAGCTGTTTTTT. The full variable domain, completed using reference TRBV2 and TRBJ2-2, is EPEVTQTPSHQVTQMGQEVILRCVPISNHLYFYWYRQILGQKVEFLVSFYNNEISEKSEIFDDQFSVERPDGSNFTLKIRSTKLEDSAMYFCASSEAMGGELFFGEGSRLTVL.

In its sample, this clonotype was seen many times. The chain is built from TRBV20-1 and TRBJ1-1; tentative D call: TRBD1 (6 bases). Trimming left V 8 bases short and J 0 bases short, with 13 bases between. The CDR3 consists of 13 residues. In germline, CDR1 is DFQATT, CDR2 SNEGSKA (reference sequence). CDR3 sequence (DNA): TGCAGTCATCGAACAGGGCTGAACACTGAAGCTTTCTTT. Translated, it gives CSHRTGLNTEAFF.

The chain is built from TRBV19 and TRBJ2-4; 8 nucleotides align to TRBD1. The CDR3 spans 17 residues. Unmatched junction bases numbered 9, after V lost 5 bases and J lost 0 bases. Germline CDR1 reads LNHDA; CDR2 reads SQIVND (reference sequence). The CDR3 sequence: CASSHQGAALAKNIQYF. For the CDR3, the DNA is TGTGCCAGTAGTCACCAGGGGGCAGCCCTAGCCAAAAACATTCAGTACTTC.

This clonotype showed up many times. CDR3 nucleotides: TGTGCCTGGAGCCGGGGACGGGGAATGCAGCCCCAGCATTTT. It is translated as CAWSRGRGMQPQHF. The chain recombines TRBV30 with TRBJ1-5; TRBD1 is a possible D gene (5 bases). CDR1 is GTSNPN and CDR2 is SVGIG in the germline V gene (reference sequence). Trimming removed 3 bases from V and 7 bases from J, with 16 bases in between. The CDR3 runs to 14 residues. The complete variable domain, with remaining parts taken from reference TRBV30 and TRBJ1-5, reads SQTIHQWPATLVQPVGSPLSLECTVEGTSNPNLYWYRQAAGRGLQLLFYSVGIGQISSEVPQNLSASRPQDRQFILSSKKLLLSDSGFYLCAWSRGRGMQPQHFGDGTRLSIL.

Only one count was recorded for this clonotype. The chain combines TRBV30 with TRBJ1-6, with D unclear. Germline V CDR1 and CDR2: GTSNPN, SVGIG (reference sequence). The CDR3 runs to 13 residues. Between the trimmed V and J ends, which lost 1 base and 8 bases, there was a span of 9 bases. CDR3 region: CAWSASGDSPLHF. DNA of the CDR3: TGTGCCTGGAGTGCCAGTGGAGATTCACCCCTCCACTTT.

The J gene is TRBJ1-6, the V gene TRBV5-1; D possibly corresponds to TRBD1 (6 bases). Germline CDR1 and CDR2: SGHRS and YFSETQ. This CDR3 comprises 16 residues. V lost 4 bases and J lost 5, with 16 bases in between. As DNA, the CDR3 is TGCGCCAGCAGCCTACGAACTACAGGGAATAATTCACCCCTCCACTTT. It codes for CASSLRTTGNNSPLHF.

This clonotype occurred a few times. The chain joins TRBV29-1 to TRBJ2-1, with 9 nucleotides matching TRBD2. V trimming: 5 bases; J trimming: 7 bases; junction bases outside the gene matches: 9. This CDR3 is built from 14 residues. Germline V gene data show CDR1 as SQVTM and CDR2 as ANQGSEA. For the CDR3, the DNA is TGCAGCGTTAAACCGGGACTAGCTACAAATGAGCAGTTCTTC. Translation gives CSVKPGLATNEQFF.

The rearrangement joins TRBV20-1 to TRBJ2-3; D gene unclear. The CDR3 covers 14 residues. The V end lost 3 bases, the J end lost 1 base, and 11 bases lay between the germline ends. CDR1 is DFQATT, CDR2 SNEGSKA, per germline (reference sequence). The CDR3 is CSASADWGTDTQYF. In DNA form, the CDR3 reads TGCAGTGCTAGTGCAGATTGGGGCACAGATACGCAGTATTTT.